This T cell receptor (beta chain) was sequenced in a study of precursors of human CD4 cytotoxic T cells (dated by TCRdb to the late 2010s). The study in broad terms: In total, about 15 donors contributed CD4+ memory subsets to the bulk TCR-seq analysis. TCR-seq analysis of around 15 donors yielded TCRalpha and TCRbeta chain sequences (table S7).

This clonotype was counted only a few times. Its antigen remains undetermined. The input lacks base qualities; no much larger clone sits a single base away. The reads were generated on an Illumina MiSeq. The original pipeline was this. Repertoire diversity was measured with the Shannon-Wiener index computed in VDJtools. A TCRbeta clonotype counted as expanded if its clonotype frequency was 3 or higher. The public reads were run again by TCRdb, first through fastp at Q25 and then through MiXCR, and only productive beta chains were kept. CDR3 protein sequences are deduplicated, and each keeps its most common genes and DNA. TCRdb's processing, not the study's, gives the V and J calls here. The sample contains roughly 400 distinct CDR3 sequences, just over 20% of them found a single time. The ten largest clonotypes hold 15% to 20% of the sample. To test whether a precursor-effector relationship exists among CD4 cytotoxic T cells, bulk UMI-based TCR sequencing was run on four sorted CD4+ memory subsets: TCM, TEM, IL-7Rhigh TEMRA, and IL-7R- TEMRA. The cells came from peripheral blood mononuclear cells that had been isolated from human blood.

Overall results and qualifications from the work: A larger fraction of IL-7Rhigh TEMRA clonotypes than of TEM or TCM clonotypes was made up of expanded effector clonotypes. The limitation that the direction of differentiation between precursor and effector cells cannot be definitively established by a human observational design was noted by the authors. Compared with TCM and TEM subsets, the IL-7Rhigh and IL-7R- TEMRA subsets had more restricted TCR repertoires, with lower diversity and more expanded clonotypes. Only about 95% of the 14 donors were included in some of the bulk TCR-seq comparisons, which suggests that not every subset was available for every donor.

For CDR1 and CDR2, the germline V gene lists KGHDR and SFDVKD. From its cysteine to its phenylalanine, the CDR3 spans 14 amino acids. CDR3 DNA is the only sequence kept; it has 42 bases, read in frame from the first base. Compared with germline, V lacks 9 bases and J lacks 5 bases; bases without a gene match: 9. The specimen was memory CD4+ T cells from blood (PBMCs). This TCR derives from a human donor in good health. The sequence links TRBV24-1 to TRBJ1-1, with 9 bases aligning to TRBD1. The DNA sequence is TGTGCCACCTCTTCTCACAGGGGGCTTACTGAAGCTTTCTTT. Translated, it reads CATSSHRGLTEAFF.